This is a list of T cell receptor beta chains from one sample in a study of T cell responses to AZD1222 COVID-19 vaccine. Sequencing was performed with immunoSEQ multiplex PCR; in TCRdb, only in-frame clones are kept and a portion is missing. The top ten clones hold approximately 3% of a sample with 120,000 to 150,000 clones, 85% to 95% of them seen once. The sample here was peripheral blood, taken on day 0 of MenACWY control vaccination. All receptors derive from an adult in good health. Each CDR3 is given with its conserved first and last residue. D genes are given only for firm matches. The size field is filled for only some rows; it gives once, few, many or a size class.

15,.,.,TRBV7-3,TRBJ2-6,CASSHTGAGANVLTF,TGTGCCAGCAGCCATACGGGCGCCGGGGCCAACGTCCTGACTTTC
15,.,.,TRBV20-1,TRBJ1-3,CSASSGQGLGNTIYF,TGCAGTGCTAGTTCGGGGCAGGGGCTCGGAAACACCATATATTTT
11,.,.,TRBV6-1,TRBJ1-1,CASSEEYEAFF,TGTGCCAGCAGTGAAGAGTATGAAGCTTTCTTT
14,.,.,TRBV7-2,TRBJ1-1,CASSAYQGNTEAFF,TGTGCCAGCAGCGCGTATCAGGGTAACACTGAAGCTTTCTTT
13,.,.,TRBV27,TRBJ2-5,CASTPVGAETQYF,TGTGCCAGCACCCCCGTTGGGGCGGAGACCCAGTACTTC
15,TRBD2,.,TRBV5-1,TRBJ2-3,CASSTSGDSTDTQYF,TGCGCCAGCAGCACTAGCGGGGATAGCACAGATACGCAGTATTTT
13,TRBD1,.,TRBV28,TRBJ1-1,CASSLDRGTEAFF,TGTGCCAGCAGTTTGGACAGGGGCACTGAAGCTTTCTTT
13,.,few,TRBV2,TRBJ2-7,CASSFAVSYEQYF,TGTGCCAGCAGTTTTGCGGTCTCCTACGAGCAGTACTTC
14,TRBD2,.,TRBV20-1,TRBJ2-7,CSASDAGGPAEQYF,TGCAGTGCTAGTGACGCGGGAGGGCCAGCCGAGCAGTACTTC
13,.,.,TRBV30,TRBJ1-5,CAWSTNSNQPQHF,TGTGCCTGGAGTACGAATAGCAATCAGCCCCAGCATTTT